This entry lists 10 T cell receptor beta chains sequenced from one sample in a study of OX40 agonist ivuxolimab in advanced cancers. Generated by immunoSEQ multiplex PCR, the TCRdb table keeps only in-frame clones and is missing some. Among around 80,000 clones, approximately 86% were seen once, and the ten largest hold roughly 2.5%. Sequences were derived from CD4+ or CD8+ T cells sorted from blood, sampled in a trial of the OX40 agonist ivuxolimab. These receptors all stem from an adult with an advanced solid tumor such as melanoma, head and neck, liver or kidney cancer.

V gene TRBV5-8 combines with J gene TRBJ1-2; D remains unclear. Trimming stripped 0 bases from V and 5 bases from J, with 5 bases between. The V gene's germline CDR1 is SGHTS and CDR2 YDEGEE. The CDR3 spans 12 residues. DNA for the CDR3: TGTGCCAGCAGCTTGGACCGGTATGGCTACACCTTC. Amino acids: CASSLDRYGYTF.

The CDR3 nucleotides read TGTGCCAGTAGTACTGACAGGGGGACTGAAGCTTTCTTT. This sequence encodes CASSTDRGTEAFF. The gene calls are TRBV19 and TRBJ1-1, with 9 positions matching TRBD1. J gave up 5 bases and V 4 bases, and 2 bases lay outside the gene matches. Germline CDR1 LNHDA, CDR2 SQIVND (reference sequence). This CDR3 has 13 residues.

J is TRBJ1-1 and V is TRBV2; 10 bases match TRBD1. This CDR3 has 15 residues. The germline V gene encodes CDR1 SNHLY and CDR2 FYNNEI. The V segment lost 6 bases and the J segment 0 bases; nucleotides outside the gene matches: 4. This CDR3 is CASRDRGYMNTEAFF. The CDR3 region has the DNA TGTGCCAGCAGGGACAGGGGGTATATGAACACTGAAGCTTTCTTT.

The chain has TRBV19 and TRBJ1-5, with TRBD1 matching over 8 bases. Germline CDR1 is LNHDA and CDR2 is SQIVND (reference sequence). This CDR3 is built from 16 residues. V lost 1 base and J lost 6; bases outside the gene matches: 8. The CDR3 region has the DNA TGTGCCAGTAGTATAGGGAGGCAGGGGGCCAGTCAGCCCCAGCATTTT. As protein: CASSIGRQGASQPQHF.

The J gene is TRBJ2-6, the V gene TRBV29-1, with unresolved D. The CDR3 is 13 residues long. Germline lookup yields CDR1 SQVTM and CDR2 ANQGSEA. Trimming cost V 4 bases and J 1 base, with 5 bases left between them. CDR3 region: CSVVGSGANVLTF. The CDR3 coding sequence is TGCAGCGTTGTAGGTTCTGGGGCCAACGTCCTGACTTTC.

The CDR3 spells CASSYMVNTEAFF. The CDR3 coding sequence is TGTGCCAGCAGTTACATGGTGAACACTGAAGCTTTCTTT. V usage is TRBV6-5 and J usage is TRBJ1-1; no definite D call. This CDR3 has 13 residues. Germline V gene data show CDR1 as MNHEY and CDR2 as SVGAGI. V was cut by 2 bases and J by 0 bases, with 4 bases left in between.

The rearrangement joins TRBV5-1 to TRBJ1-1; possibly TRBD1 for D (6 bases). CDR3 size: 14 residues. Germline V gene lookup returns CDR1 SGHRS and CDR2 YFSETQ. V was cut by 5 bases and J by 0 bases, with 11 bases left in between. DNA for the CDR3: TGCGCCAGCAGTACCGGACAGATGAACACTGAAGCTTTCTTT. It encodes CASSTGQMNTEAFF.

The rearrangement links TRBV2 to TRBJ2-2, with D perhaps TRBD1 or TRBD2 (5 bases each). Germline loops: CDR1 SNHLY, CDR2 FYNNEI. The CDR3 length is 16 residues. V was shortened by 2 bases and J by 0 bases, with 10 bases between the two germline ends. The CDR3 bases are TGTGCCAGCAGTGAATTGGGGACGGCGAACACCGGGGAGCTGTTTTTT. Amino acids: CASSELGTANTGELFF.

This clone appeared once. The V call is TRBV27, the J call TRBJ2-3; tentatively, D is TRBD1 or TRBD2 (5 bases each). Germline CDR1 and CDR2: MNHEY and SMNVEV (reference sequence). This CDR3 spans 15 amino acids. The V gene lost 2 bases and the J gene lost 6 bases, with 15 bases spanning the gap. Written as DNA, the CDR3 is TGTGCCAGCAGTTTAACGGGACGTGCCCCGGATACGCAGTATTTT. Translating it yields CASSLTGRAPDTQYF.

This clone was counted a single time. The chain links TRBV21-1 to TRBJ1-5; TRBD1 was called by the table and not checked on the DNA. TRBV21-1 is classified as a pseudogene. This CDR3 spans 14 amino acids. CDR3 region: CARRQDEPNQPQHF. For the CDR3, the DNA is TGTGCCAGGAGACAGGACGAGCCTAATCAGCCCCAGCATTTT.